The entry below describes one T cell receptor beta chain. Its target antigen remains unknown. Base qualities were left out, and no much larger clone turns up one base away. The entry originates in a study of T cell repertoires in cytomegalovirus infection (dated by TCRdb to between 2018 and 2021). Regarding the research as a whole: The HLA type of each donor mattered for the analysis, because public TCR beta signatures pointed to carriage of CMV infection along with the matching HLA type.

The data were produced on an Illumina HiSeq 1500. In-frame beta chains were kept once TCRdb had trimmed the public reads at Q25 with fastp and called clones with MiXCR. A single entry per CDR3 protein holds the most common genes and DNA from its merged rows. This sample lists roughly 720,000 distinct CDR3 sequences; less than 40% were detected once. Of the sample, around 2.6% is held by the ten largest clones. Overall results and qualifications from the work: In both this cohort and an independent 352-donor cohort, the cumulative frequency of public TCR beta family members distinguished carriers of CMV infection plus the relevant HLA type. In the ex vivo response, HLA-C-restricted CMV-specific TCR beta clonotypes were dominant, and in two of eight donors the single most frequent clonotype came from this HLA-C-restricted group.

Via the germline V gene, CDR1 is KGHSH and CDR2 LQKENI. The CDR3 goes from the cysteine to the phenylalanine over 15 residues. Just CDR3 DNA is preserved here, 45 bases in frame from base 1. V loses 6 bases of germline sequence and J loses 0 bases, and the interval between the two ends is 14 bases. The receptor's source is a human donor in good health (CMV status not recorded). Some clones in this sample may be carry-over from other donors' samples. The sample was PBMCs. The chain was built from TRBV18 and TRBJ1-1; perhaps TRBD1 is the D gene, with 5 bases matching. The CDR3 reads CASSDSGGMNTEAFF. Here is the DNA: TGTGCCAGCTCCGACTCGGGGGGGATGAACACTGAAGCTTTCTTT.